A selection of T cell receptor beta chains follows, all from one sample in a study of T-cell memory formation after mild COVID-19. TCRdb recomputed calls from the 5' RACE reads with MiXCR, one row per CDR3 protein. The sample has around 180,000 distinct CDR3 sequences, less than 20% seen once. The specimen was PBMCs or a T cell subset sorted from them (not recorded which). These receptors were collected from a man younger than 30 who had mild COVID-19 (a few samples of this study predate the infection). Cell type and time point are not known. Both conserved end residues are part of each CDR3.

v_gene: TRBV5-1
CDR3aa: CASSWTRPGGTQYF

v_gene: TRBV6-6
CDR3aa: CASSPLRGRPQGYEQYF

v_gene: TRBV4-1
CDR3aa: CASSQLRNEKLFF

v_gene: TRBV15
CDR3aa: CATSRDFKNEKLFF

v_gene: TRBV24-1
CDR3aa: CATSGEVGEQFF

v_gene: TRBV4-1
CDR3aa: CASSQVRGAGNQPQHF

v_gene: TRBV18
CDR3aa: CASSPEGTVNYSPLHF

v_gene: TRBV7-2
CDR3aa: CASSLLADTQYF

v_gene: TRBV25-1
CDR3aa: CASSASWWDDSYNSPLHF

v_gene: TRBV6-2/TRBV6-3
CDR3aa: CASSLQGRGAEAFF

v_gene: TRBV20-1
CDR3aa: CSARDPNRQETQYF

v_gene: TRBV7-8
CDR3aa: CASSGGMGATTVRAQYF

v_gene: TRBV4-3
CDR3aa: CASSQDPTGKETQYF

v_gene: TRBV5-5
CDR3aa: CASSFFQVTGELFF

v_gene: TRBV5-5
CDR3aa: CASSLDDRGRNYGYTF

v_gene: TRBV7-2
CDR3aa: CASSLVGQGTGYTF

v_gene: TRBV12-3/TRBV12-4
CDR3aa: CASSLAGDQPQHF

v_gene: TRBV7-2
CDR3aa: CASSSTWGASTDTQYF

v_gene: TRBV2
CDR3aa: CASRPQGAGQPQHF

v_gene: TRBV20-1
CDR3aa: CSANTGMQPQHF

v_gene: TRBV2
CDR3aa: CASSGIPETQYF

v_gene: TRBV7-9
CDR3aa: CASSHSSGATNTEAFF

v_gene: TRBV7-2
CDR3aa: CASSPPAAGHTEAFF

v_gene: TRBV28
CDR3aa: CASSPRDRETFF

v_gene: TRBV18
CDR3aa: CASSPVGDEQFF

v_gene: TRBV28
CDR3aa: CASLPGGQYTGELFF

v_gene: TRBV28
CDR3aa: CASRQGDQPQHF

v_gene: TRBV19
CDR3aa: CASSSPGGPYEQYF

v_gene: TRBV5-1
CDR3aa: CASSTGAGTGRGGETQYF

v_gene: TRBV10-1
CDR3aa: CASSETGTASVDEQFF

v_gene: TRBV6-2/TRBV6-3
CDR3aa: CASRRVSYEQYF

v_gene: TRBV20-1
CDR3aa: CSARDLSGEQFF

v_gene: TRBV5-1
CDR3aa: CASSLAWGGDTQYF

v_gene: TRBV29-1
CDR3aa: CSVDKTGGEETQYF

v_gene: TRBV12-3/TRBV12-4
CDR3aa: CASSLYRGLNQPQHF

v_gene: TRBV7-2
CDR3aa: CASSPWESSYNEQFF

v_gene: TRBV6-6
CDR3aa: CASTSGTGLGYTF

v_gene: TRBV12-3/TRBV12-4
CDR3aa: CASSVRDRVDEQYF

v_gene: TRBV5-1
CDR3aa: CASSQGRNTDTQYF

v_gene: TRBV7-2
CDR3aa: CASRIQTGDYGYTF

v_gene: TRBV7-3
CDR3aa: CASSQDTFEQFF

v_gene: TRBV21-1
CDR3aa: CASSRRAPGNRTSTDTQYF

v_gene: TRBV28
CDR3aa: CASSFSSGIYGYTF

v_gene: TRBV15
CDR3aa: CATSAGRGWNTGELFF

v_gene: TRBV5-1
CDR3aa: CASSLRQGSMASPLHF

v_gene: TRBV7-2
CDR3aa: CASSLTTGVYNEQFF

v_gene: TRBV20-1
CDR3aa: CSARASSGSTDTQYF